The source of this TCR beta chain is a study of OX40 agonist ivuxolimab in advanced cancers. Generated by immunoSEQ multiplex PCR, the TCRdb table keeps only in-frame clones and is missing some. The table lists 98,000 or so clones, about nine tenths of them singletons. Study results and limitations: Among the lowest levels of clonal expansion were found in partial responders at 0.1-3.0 mg/kg. By week 6 at 0.1 to 3.0 mg/kg, blood CD4+ and CD8+ T cells had expanded clonally.

The ends lost 6 bases at V and 4 bases at J; junction bases unmatched: 6. CDR3 size: 14 residues. In germline, CDR1 is GTSNPN, CDR2 SVGIG (reference sequence). This clone was picked up one time. The antigen remains undetermined. Specimen: CD4+ or CD8+ T cells sorted from blood, collected in a trial of the OX40 agonist ivuxolimab. The genes are TRBV30 and TRBJ1-4; 9 positions agree with TRBD1. The TCR was taken from an adult with an advanced solid tumor such as melanoma, head and neck, liver or kidney cancer. The CDR3 coding sequence is TGTGCCTGCGCACAGGGGGCTAGTAATGAAAAACTGTTTTTT. Translated: CACAQGASNEKLFF.